What follows are 10 T cell receptor beta chains derived from one specimen sequenced in a study of T cell responses to AZD1222 COVID-19 vaccine. Assay used: immunoSEQ multiplex PCR; TCRdb lists only in-frame clones, some missing. The data contain approximately 81,000 clones, 83% of them singletons. The sequences come from peripheral blood, collected 28 days after the second AZD1222 dose. Receptor source: an adult who received the AZD1222 COVID-19 vaccine.

This clone has a single count. This sequence joins TRBV19 and TRBJ2-7, with 10 positions matching TRBD2. V shed 5 bases, J shed 3 bases, and the junction held 7 bases outside the gene matches. This CDR3 comprises 15 residues. CDR1 and CDR2 from the germline V gene are LNHDA and SQIVND (reference sequence). The CDR3 DNA reads as TGTGCCAGTAGTGCCGGACTAGCGGTAGTCTACGAGCAGTACTTC. Amino acid sequence: CASSAGLAVVYEQYF. Supplemented by reference TRBV19 and TRBJ2-7, the full variable domain reads DGGITQSPKYLFRKEGQNVTLSCEQNLNHDAMYWYRQDPGQGLRLIYYSQIVNDFQKGDIAEGYSVSREKKESFPLTVTSAQKNPTAFYLCASSAGLAVVYEQYFGPGTRLTVT.

This rearrangement joins TRBV6-2 or TRBV6-3 to TRBJ2-4; D tentatively reads TRBD1 or TRBD2 (5 bases each). The germline CDR1 and CDR2 sequences are MNHEY and SVGEGT. Trimming stripped 4 bases from V and 4 bases from J, with 14 bases between. The CDR3 consists of 15 residues. CDR3 coding DNA: TGTGCCAGCAGTTTACCCGGGACGCGTAAAAACATTCAGTACTTC. Amino acids: CASSLPGTRKNIQYF.

The CDR3, as DNA: TGTGCCAGCCGGGACAGTTCGAAAGGAAACACCATATATTTT. It codes for CASRDSSKGNTIYF. V gene TRBV14 combines with J gene TRBJ1-3, with 7 bases that match TRBD1. The CDR3 extends over 14 amino acids. V was pared by 8 bases and J by 4 bases, with 8 bases of the junction left unmatched. Germline CDR1 is SGHDN and CDR2 is FVKESK.

This clone has a handful of counts. The chain is built from TRBV7-9 and TRBJ1-6, with a possible D match to TRBD1 (5 bases). The CDR3 length is 16 residues. Germline assignment: CDR1 SEHNR and CDR2 FQNEAQ (reference sequence). The ends were cut back, 3 bases at V and 6 bases at J, with 15 bases in the middle. CDR3 in amino acids: CASSFGRGSSNSPLHF. Written as DNA, the CDR3 is TGTGCCAGCAGCTTTGGACGGGGGTCGAGTAATTCACCCCTCCACTTT.

In its sample, this clone was seen a few times. This chain links TRBV25-1 with TRBJ1-3; no reliable D call. The V gene's germline CDR1 is MGHDK and CDR2 SYGVNS. The V and J ends lost 4 bases and 0 bases respectively, with 7 bases between them. CDR3 size: 14 residues. The CDR3 DNA is TGTGCCAGCAGTGGACGGAACTCTGGAAACACCATATATTTT. This encodes CASSGRNSGNTIYF.

V gene TRBV10-3 combines with J gene TRBJ2-1, with D tentatively TRBD2 (6 bases). Trimming stripped 6 bases from V and 4 bases from J, with 13 bases between. Germline V gives CDR1 ENHRY, CDR2 SYGVKD. The CDR3 is 14 amino acids. CDR3 in DNA: TGTGCCATCAGAACCGGGACTTCTTACAATGAGCAGTTCTTC. It yields the protein CAIRTGTSYNEQFF.

J is TRBJ2-7 and V is TRBV20-1; D perhaps matches TRBD1 (5 bases). CDR1 and CDR2 from the germline V gene are DFQATT and SNEGSKA (reference sequence). With 3 bases removed from V and 0 bases from J, the gap between germline ends came to 12 bases. The CDR3 is 14 residues long. The CDR3 region is CSASRGVSSYEQYF. CDR3 coding DNA: TGCAGTGCTAGTAGGGGCGTAAGCTCCTACGAGCAGTACTTC.

The V and J genes are TRBV12-3 or TRBV12-4 and TRBJ2-1; D tentatively fits TRBD1 or TRBD2 (5 bases each). The CDR3 covers 13 residues. Trimming cost V 5 bases and J 10 bases, with 15 bases left between them. For the CDR3, the DNA is TGTGCCAGCAGTCCCGGGGCTGGCGGAGAGCAGTTCTTC. Its translation is CASSPGAGGEQFF.

This clone was seen a handful of times. The chain employs TRBV28 and TRBJ2-3; D remains ambiguous. V was trimmed by 1 base and J by 5 bases, leaving 10 bases between them. The CDR3 is 14 amino acids. CDR1 and CDR2 (germline): MDHEN, SYDVKM. CDR3 sequence: CASSLSRGRDTQYF. As DNA, the CDR3 is TGTGCCAGCAGTTTATCAAGAGGCCGAGATACGCAGTATTTT.

The chain couples TRBV10-3 to TRBJ1-3, with a possible D match to TRBD1 (5 bases). CDR1 is ENHRY and CDR2 is SYGVKD in the germline V gene. V was cut by 2 bases and J by 10 bases, with 15 bases left in between. This CDR3 spans 14 amino acids. The CDR3 protein is CAISEGDRGSTIYF. The CDR3 region has the DNA TGTGCCATCAGTGAGGGGGACCGTGGGTCGACCATATATTTT.